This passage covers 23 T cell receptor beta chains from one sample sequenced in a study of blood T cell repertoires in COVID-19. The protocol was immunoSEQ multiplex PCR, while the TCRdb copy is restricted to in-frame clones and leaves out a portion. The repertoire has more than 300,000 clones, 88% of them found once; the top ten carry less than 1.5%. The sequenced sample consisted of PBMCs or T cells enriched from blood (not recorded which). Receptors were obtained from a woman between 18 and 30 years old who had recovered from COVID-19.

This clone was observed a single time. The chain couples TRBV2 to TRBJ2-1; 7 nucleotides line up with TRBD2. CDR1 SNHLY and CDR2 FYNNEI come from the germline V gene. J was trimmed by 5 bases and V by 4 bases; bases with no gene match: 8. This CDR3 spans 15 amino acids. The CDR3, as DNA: TGTGCCAGCAGTGGATTAGCGGGCCCGAACAATGAGCAGTTCTTC. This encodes CASSGLAGPNNEQFF.

The CDR3 is CASSPRSGQYSNQPQHF. CDR3 coding DNA: TGTGCCAGCTCACCAAGGTCTGGACAGTATAGCAATCAGCCCCAGCATTTT. The V gene is TRBV18, the J gene TRBJ1-5; a possible D gene is TRBD1 (6 bases). V lost 2 bases and J 0 bases, leaving 14 bases between the germline ends. The CDR3 contains 17 residues. The germline gives CDR1 KGHSH, CDR2 LQKENI.

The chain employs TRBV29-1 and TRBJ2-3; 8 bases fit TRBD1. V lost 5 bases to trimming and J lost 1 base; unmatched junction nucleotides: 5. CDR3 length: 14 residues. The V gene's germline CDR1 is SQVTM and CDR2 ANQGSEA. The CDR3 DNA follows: TGCAGCGTTCTTAAGACAGGGGGCACAGATACGCAGTATTTT. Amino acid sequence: CSVLKTGGTDTQYF.

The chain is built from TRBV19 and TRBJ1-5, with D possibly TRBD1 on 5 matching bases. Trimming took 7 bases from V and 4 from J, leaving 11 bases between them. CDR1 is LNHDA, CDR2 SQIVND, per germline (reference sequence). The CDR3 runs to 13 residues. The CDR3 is CASNRGGNQPQHF. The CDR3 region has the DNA TGTGCCAGTAACCGGGGGGGGAATCAGCCCCAGCATTTT.

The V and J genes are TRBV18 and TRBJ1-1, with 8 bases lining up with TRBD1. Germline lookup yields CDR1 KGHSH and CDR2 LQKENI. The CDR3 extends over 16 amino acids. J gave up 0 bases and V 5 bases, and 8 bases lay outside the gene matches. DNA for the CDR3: TGTGCCAGCTCAGCCCGGGCAGGGGGCTTGAACACTGAAGCTTTCTTT. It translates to CASSARAGGLNTEAFF.

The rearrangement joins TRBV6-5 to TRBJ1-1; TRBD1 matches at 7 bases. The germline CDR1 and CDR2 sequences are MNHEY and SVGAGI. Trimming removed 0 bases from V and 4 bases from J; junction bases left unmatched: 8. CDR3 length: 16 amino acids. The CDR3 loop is CASSYSGTVLRTEAFF. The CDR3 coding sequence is TGTGCCAGCAGTTACTCTGGGACAGTTCTGCGCACTGAAGCTTTCTTT.

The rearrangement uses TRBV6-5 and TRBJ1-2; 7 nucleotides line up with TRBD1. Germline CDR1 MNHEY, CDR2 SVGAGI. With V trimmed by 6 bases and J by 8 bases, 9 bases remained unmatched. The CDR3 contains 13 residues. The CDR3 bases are TGTGCCAGCAGGGAGGGGGCGGCGGGGGGCTACACCTTC. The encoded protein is CASREGAAGGYTF.

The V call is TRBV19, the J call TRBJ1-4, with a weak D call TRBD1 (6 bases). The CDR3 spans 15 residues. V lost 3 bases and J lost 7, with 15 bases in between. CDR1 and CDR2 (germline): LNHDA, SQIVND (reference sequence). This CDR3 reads CASSIRDTGGEKLFF. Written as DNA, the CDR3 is TGTGCCAGTAGTATTCGGGACACGGGAGGTGAAAAACTGTTTTTT.

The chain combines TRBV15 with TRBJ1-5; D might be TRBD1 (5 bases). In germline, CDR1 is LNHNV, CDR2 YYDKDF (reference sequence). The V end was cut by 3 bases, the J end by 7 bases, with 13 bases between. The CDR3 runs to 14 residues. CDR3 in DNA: TGTGCCACCAGCAGGGCAGGGTCCGGGCAGCCCCAGCATTTT. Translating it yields CATSRAGSGQPQHF.

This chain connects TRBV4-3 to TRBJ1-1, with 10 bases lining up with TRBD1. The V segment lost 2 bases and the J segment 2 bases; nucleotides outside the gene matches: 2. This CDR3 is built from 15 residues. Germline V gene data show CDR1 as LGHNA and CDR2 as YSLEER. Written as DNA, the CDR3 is TGCGCCAGCAGCCAACGGGACAGGGGCAACACTGAAGCTTTCTTT. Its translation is CASSQRDRGNTEAFF.

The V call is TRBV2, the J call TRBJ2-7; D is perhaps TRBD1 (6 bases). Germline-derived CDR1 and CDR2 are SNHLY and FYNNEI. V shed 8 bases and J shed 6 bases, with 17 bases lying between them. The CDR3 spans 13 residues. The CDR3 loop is CASQGNRVLEQYF. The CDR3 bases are TGTGCCAGCCAGGGGAACAGGGTGCTCGAGCAGTACTTC.

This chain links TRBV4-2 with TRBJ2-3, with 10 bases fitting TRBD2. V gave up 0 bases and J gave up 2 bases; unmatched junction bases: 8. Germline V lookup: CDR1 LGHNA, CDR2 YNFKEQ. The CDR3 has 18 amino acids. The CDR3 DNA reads TGTGCCAGCAGCCAAGATCCCGGACTAGCGGCTAACACAGATACGCAGTATTTT. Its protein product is CASSQDPGLAANTDTQYF.

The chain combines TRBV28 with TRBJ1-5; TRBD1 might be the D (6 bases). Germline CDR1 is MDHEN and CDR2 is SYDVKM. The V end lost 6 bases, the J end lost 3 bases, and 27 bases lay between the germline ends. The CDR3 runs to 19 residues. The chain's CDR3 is CASRPTLDRPPHTNQPQHF. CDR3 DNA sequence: TGTGCCAGCAGACCCACCTTAGACAGGCCCCCTCACACCAATCAGCCCCAGCATTTT.

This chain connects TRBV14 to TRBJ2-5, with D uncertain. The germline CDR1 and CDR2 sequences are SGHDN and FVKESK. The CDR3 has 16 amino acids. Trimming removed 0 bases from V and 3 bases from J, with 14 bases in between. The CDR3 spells CASSQDVSLAEETQYF. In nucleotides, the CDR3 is TGTGCCAGCAGCCAAGATGTGAGTCTTGCTGAAGAGACCCAGTACTTC.

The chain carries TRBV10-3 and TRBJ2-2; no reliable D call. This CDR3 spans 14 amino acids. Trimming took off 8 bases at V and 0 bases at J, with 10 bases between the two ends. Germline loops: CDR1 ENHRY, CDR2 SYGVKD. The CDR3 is CAISGRANTGELFF. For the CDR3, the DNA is TGTGCCATCTCAGGCCGAGCGAACACCGGGGAGCTGTTTTTT.

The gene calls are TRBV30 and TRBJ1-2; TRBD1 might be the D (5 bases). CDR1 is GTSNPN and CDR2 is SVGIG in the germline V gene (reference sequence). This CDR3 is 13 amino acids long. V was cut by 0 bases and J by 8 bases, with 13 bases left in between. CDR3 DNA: TGTGCCTGGAGTGTGTCAGGGCTTAGGGGCTACACCTTC. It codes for CAWSVSGLRGYTF.

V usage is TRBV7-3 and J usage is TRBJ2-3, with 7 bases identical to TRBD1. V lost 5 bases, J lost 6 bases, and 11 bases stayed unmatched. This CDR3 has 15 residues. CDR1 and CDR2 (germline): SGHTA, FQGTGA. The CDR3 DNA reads TGTGCCAGCAGCCCCAGAGGGGGCCCGGGGGATACGCAGTATTTT. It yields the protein CASSPRGGPGDTQYF.

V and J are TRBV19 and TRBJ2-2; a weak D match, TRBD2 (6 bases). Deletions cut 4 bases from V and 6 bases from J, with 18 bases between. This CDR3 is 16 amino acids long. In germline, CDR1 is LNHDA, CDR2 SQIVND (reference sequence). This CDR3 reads CASSTYRGMLSGELFF. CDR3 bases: TGTGCCAGTAGTACATACCGGGGGATGTTATCCGGGGAGCTGTTTTTT.

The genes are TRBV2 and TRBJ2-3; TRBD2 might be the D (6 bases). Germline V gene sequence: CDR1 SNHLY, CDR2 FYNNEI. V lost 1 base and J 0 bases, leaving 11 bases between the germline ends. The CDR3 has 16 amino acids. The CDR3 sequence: CASSEGSGRSTDTQYF. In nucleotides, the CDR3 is TGTGCCAGCAGTGAAGGGAGCGGGCGGAGCACAGATACGCAGTATTTT.

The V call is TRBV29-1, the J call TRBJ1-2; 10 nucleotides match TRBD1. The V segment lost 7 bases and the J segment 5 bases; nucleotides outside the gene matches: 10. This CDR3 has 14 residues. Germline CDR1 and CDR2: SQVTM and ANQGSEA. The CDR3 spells CSDSRGTGEYGYTF. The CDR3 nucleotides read TGCAGCGATTCGCGGGGGACAGGGGAATATGGCTACACCTTC.

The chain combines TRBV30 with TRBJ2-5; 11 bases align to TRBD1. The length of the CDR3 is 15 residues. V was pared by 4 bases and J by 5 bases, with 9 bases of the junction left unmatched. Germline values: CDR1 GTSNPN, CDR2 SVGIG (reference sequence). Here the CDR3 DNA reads TGTGCCTGGAAACGGGACAGGGGGGCTCTGGAGACCCAGTACTTC. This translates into CAWKRDRGALETQYF. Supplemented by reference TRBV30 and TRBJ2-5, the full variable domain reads SQTIHQWPATLVQPVGSPLSLECTVEGTSNPNLYWYRQAAGRGLQLLFYSVGIGQISSEVPQNLSASRPQDRQFILSSKKLLLSDSGFYLCAWKRDRGALETQYFGPGTRLLVL.

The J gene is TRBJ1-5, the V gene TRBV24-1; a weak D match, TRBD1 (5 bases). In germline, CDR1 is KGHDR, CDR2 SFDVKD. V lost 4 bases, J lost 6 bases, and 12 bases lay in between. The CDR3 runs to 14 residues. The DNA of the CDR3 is TGTGCCACCAGTGACCGATCCGGGGGTCAGCCCCAGCATTTT. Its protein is CATSDRSGGQPQHF.

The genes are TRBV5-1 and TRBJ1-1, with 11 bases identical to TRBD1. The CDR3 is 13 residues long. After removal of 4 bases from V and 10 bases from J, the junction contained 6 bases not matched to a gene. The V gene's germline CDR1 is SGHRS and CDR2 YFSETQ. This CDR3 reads CASSADRGRTAFF. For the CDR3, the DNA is TGCGCCAGCAGCGCGGACAGGGGGCGGACAGCTTTCTTT. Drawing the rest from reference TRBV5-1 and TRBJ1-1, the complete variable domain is KAGVTQTPRYLIKTRGQQVTLSCSPISGHRSVSWYQQTPGQGLQFLFEYFSETQRNKGNFPGRFSGRQFSNSRSEMNVSTLELGDSALYLCASSADRGRTAFFGQGTRLTVV.